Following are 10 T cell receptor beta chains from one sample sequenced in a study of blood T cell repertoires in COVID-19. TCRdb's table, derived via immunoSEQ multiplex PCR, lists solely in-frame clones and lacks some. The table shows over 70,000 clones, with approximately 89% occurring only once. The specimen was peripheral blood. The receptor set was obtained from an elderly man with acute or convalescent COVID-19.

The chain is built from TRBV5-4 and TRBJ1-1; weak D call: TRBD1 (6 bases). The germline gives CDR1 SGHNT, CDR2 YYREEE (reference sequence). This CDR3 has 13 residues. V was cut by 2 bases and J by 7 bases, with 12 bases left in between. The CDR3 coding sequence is TGTGCCAGCAGCTTCGGACAGTTCAATGAAGCTTTCTTT. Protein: CASSFGQFNEAFF.

The CDR3 coding sequence is TGTGCCAGCAGTGGGGGACAGGGGATCGATCAGCCCCAGCATTTT. Translation gives CASSGGQGIDQPQHF. The chain has TRBV6-6 and TRBJ1-5; TRBD1 agrees at 10 bases. This CDR3 has 15 amino acids. Germline values: CDR1 MNHNY, CDR2 SVGAGI (reference sequence). J gave up 5 bases and V 5 bases, and 6 bases lay outside the gene matches.

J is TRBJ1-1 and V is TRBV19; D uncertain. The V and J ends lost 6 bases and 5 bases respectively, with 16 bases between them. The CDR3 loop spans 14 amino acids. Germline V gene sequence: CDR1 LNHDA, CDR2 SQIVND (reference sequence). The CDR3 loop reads CASSREAIRTEAFF. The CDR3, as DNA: TGTGCCAGTAGCCGAGAGGCCATTCGGACTGAAGCTTTCTTT.

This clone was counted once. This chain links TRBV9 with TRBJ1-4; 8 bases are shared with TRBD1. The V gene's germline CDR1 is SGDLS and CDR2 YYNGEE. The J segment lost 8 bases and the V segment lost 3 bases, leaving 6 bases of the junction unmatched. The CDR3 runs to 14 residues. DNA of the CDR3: TGTGCCAGCAGCGAAGGACAGGGTGGAGAAAAACTGTTTTTT. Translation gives CASSEGQGGEKLFF.

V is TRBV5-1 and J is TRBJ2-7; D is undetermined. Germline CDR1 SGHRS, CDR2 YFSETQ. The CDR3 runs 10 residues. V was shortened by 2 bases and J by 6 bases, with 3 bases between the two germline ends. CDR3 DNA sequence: TGCGCCAGCAGCTTTAGCGAGCAGTACTTC. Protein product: CASSFSEQYF.

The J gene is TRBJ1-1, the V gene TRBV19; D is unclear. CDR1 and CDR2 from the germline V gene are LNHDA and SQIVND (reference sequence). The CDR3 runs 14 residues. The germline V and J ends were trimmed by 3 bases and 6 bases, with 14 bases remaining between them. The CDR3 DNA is TGTGCCAGTAGTATCCAGATATTTAATGCTGAAGCTTTCTTT. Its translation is CASSIQIFNAEAFF.

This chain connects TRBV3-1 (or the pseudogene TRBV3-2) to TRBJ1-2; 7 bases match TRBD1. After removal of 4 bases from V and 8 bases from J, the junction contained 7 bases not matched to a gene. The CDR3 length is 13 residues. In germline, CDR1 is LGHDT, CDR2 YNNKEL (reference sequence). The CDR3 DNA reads TGTGCCAGCAGCCCCCAGGGACAGTCGGGCTACACCTTC. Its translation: CASSPQGQSGYTF.

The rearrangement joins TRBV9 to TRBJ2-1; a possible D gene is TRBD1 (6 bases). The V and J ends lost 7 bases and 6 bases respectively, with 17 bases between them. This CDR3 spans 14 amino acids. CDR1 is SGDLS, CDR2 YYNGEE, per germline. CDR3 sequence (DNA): TGTGCCAGCGCCCCCTTGCCGGACAGCAATGAGCAGTTCTTC. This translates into CASAPLPDSNEQFF.

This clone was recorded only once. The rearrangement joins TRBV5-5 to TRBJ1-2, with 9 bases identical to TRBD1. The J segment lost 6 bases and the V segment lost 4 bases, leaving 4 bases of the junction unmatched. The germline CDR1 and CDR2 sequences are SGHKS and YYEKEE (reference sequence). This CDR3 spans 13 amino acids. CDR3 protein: CASSPTGGHGYTF. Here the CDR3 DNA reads TGTGCCAGCAGCCCTACAGGGGGCCATGGCTACACCTTC.

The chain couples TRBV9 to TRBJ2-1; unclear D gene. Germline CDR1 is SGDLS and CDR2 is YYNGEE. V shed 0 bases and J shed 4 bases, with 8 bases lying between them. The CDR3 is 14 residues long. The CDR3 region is CASSVESVYNEQFF. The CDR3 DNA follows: TGTGCCAGCAGCGTAGAGTCGGTTTACAATGAGCAGTTCTTC.